One and the same sample provided the 18 T cell receptor beta chains below, sequenced in a study of radiation and T cells in renal cell carcinoma (dated by TCRdb to 2018 to 2020). What the time point label conveys for this sample: blood 4 weeks post-SBRT, at nephrectomy. What this sample's treatment or condition label stands for: 15 Gy SBRT to primary tumor, nephrectomy 4 weeks later. Receptor amplification or capture employed the immunoSEQ multiplex PCR assay. The table was pulled from immuneACCESS by TCRdb, which kept in-frame rearrangements only. Such tables lose some clones; where checked, under half of the loss comes from unresolved V genes, and the rest has no known cause. The table for this sample lists under 100,000 clones; 84% of them were counted only once. Of the sample, less than 7.5% is held by the ten largest clones. The input for sequencing was blood, taken from a patient whose treatment included radiotherapy and nephrectomy. The receptors shown here come from a man between 60 and 75 years old with renal cell carcinoma.

This clone was recorded only once. The genes are TRBV5-1 and TRBJ2-3; D not certain. Germline V lookup: CDR1 SGHRS, CDR2 YFSETQ. V was pared by 5 bases and J by 2 bases, with 6 bases between. The CDR3 sequence is 12 residues long. The chain's CDR3 is CASRAITDTQYF. The DNA for the CDR3 is TGCGCCAGCAGGGCGATCACAGATACGCAGTATTTT.

This clone was seen a single time. J is TRBJ2-3 and V is TRBV4-3; D gene uncertain. Looked up from germline, CDR1 is LGHNA and CDR2 is YSLEER. The CDR3 covers 14 residues. V was cut by 0 bases and J by 4 bases, with 8 bases left in between. The CDR3 protein is CASSQDLYSDTQYF. CDR3 sequence (DNA): TGCGCCAGCAGCCAAGATCTCTACTCAGATACGCAGTATTTT.

J is TRBJ1-4 and V is TRBV19, with TRBD1 as a possible D gene (6 bases). The CDR3 is made up of 14 amino acids. The V end lost 5 bases, the J end lost 6 bases, and 13 bases lay between the germline ends. Germline CDR1 LNHDA, CDR2 SQIVND (reference sequence). The CDR3 DNA sequence: TGTGCCAGTAGTGCGACAGGACTGTATGAAAAACTGTTTTTT. Protein product: CASSATGLYEKLFF.

The genes are TRBV6-6 and TRBJ2-3; the match to TRBD1 covers 9 bases. Germline V lookup: CDR1 MNHNY, CDR2 SVGAGI (reference sequence). V lost 1 base, J lost 1 base, and 0 bases stayed unmatched. The CDR3 totals 15 residues. The CDR3 reads CASSYWDRGTDTQYF. In nucleotides, the CDR3 is TGTGCCAGCAGTTACTGGGACAGGGGCACAGATACGCAGTATTTT.

The chain joins TRBV28 to TRBJ2-7; tentatively, D is TRBD2 (6 bases). The CDR3 spans 14 residues. CDR1 and CDR2 (germline): MDHEN, SYDVKM. Trimming stripped 4 bases from V and 4 bases from J, with 14 bases between. CDR3 sequence (DNA): TGTGCCAGCAGTTCCCGGGACTTCTCTTACGAGCAGTACTTC. Translation gives CASSSRDFSYEQYF.

The chain couples TRBV4-2 to TRBJ2-1; 13 bases are shared with TRBD2. Germline CDR1 reads LGHNA; CDR2 reads YNFKEQ. This CDR3 has 17 amino acids. Trimming removed 3 bases from V and 6 bases from J; junction bases left unmatched: 8. CDR3 residues: CASSQLGTSGTPNEQFF. The CDR3 DNA follows: TGTGCCAGCAGCCAGCTTGGGACTAGCGGGACACCCAATGAGCAGTTCTTC.

The chain couples TRBV10-3 to TRBJ2-7, with 9 positions matching TRBD2. Germline CDR1 and CDR2: ENHRY and SYGVKD. The CDR3 loop spans 14 amino acids. V lost 9 bases, J lost 4 bases, and 10 bases stayed unmatched. The CDR3 here is CAMAPGLALYEQYF. The CDR3 nucleotides are TGTGCCATGGCCCCGGGACTAGCCCTATACGAGCAGTACTTC.

The chain is built from TRBV28 and TRBJ2-7, with 10 nucleotides matching TRBD2. The V and J ends lost 9 bases and 3 bases, in that order; junction bases with no gene match: 14. The CDR3 spans 16 residues. From germline, CDR1 is MDHEN and CDR2 SYDVKM. CDR3 nucleotides: TGTGCCAGTTTCTCCTCTAGTGGGACTAGCGTCTACGAGCAGTACTTC. This gives the protein CASFSSSGTSVYEQYF. The whole variable domain, remainder taken from reference TRBV28 and TRBJ2-7, is DVKVTQSSRYLVKRTGEKVFLECVQDMDHENMFWYRQDPGLGLRLIYFSYDVKMKEKGDIPEGYSVSREKKERFSLILESASTNQTSMYLCASFSSSGTSVYEQYFGPGTRLTVT.

J is TRBJ1-4 and V is TRBV5-4; D is unresolved. The germline V and J ends were trimmed by 4 bases and 0 bases, with 4 bases remaining between them. CDR3 length equals 13 residues. Germline V CDR1 and CDR2: SGHNT, YYREEE (reference sequence). The CDR3 DNA is TGTGCCAGCAGCAGGACAACTAATGAAAAACTGTTTTTT. The encoded protein is CASSRTTNEKLFF.

The chain uses TRBV30 and TRBJ2-3; 8 bases align to TRBD2. Per the germline V gene, CDR1 is GTSNPN and CDR2 is SVGIG (reference sequence). CDR3 length equals 14 residues. The trim removed 2 bases at V and 3 bases at J, leaving 4 bases unmatched. CDR3 nucleotide sequence: TGTGCCTGGAGTTTTAGCGGGAAAACAGATACGCAGTATTTT. This sequence encodes CAWSFSGKTDTQYF. The full variable domain, in which reference TRBV30 and TRBJ2-3 provide the parts outside the CDR3, is SQTIHQWPATLVQPVGSPLSLECTVEGTSNPNLYWYRQAAGRGLQLLFYSVGIGQISSEVPQNLSASRPQDRQFILSSKKLLLSDSGFYLCAWSFSGKTDTQYFGPGTRLTVL.

The chain recombines TRBV10-3 with TRBJ1-4; maybe TRBD1 (6 bases). There are 14 residues in the CDR3. CDR1 and CDR2 from the germline V gene are ENHRY and SYGVKD. V was trimmed by 2 bases and J by 8 bases, leaving 12 bases between them. The CDR3 DNA reads TGTGCCATCAGTGAGGGAGGGGGTGGAGAAAAACTGTTTTTT. This encodes CAISEGGGGEKLFF.

To note about this clone: The likely explanation is a read error, given a far larger clone one base away. The same CDR3 arises from other DNA sequences in this sample as well. The rearrangement uses TRBV7-9 and TRBJ1-1; possibly TRBD1 for D (5 bases). Germline V gene sequence: CDR1 SEHNR, CDR2 FQNEAQ (reference sequence). This CDR3 has 13 amino acids. V gave up 5 bases and J gave up 1 base, with 8 bases separating them. The CDR3 protein is CASSPGQNTEAFF. CDR3 sequence (DNA): TGTGCCAGCAGCCCTGGACAGAACACTGAAGCTTTCTTT.

This sequence joins TRBV19 and TRBJ2-1; D gene unclear. The CDR3 sequence is 11 residues long. Germline assignment: CDR1 LNHDA and CDR2 SQIVND (reference sequence). The V gene lost 4 bases and the J gene lost 9 bases, with 7 bases spanning the gap. In nucleotides, the CDR3 is TGTGCCAGTAGTAGGGGTGTTGAGCAGTTCTTC. Its translation is CASSRGVEQFF.

The genes are TRBV18 and TRBJ2-7, with a weak D call TRBD2 (5 bases). This CDR3 is 15 amino acids long. The V gene lost 2 bases and the J gene lost 9 bases, with 20 bases spanning the gap. The germline gives CDR1 KGHSH, CDR2 LQKENI. The CDR3 bases are TGTGCCAGCTCACCAGTAGTAGGACCGGACTTTGGGCAGTACTTC. This codes for CASSPVVGPDFGQYF.

The chain has TRBV9 and TRBJ2-1; 9 nucleotides align to TRBD1. CDR1 and CDR2 (germline): SGDLS, YYNGEE. This CDR3 has 13 amino acids. The trim removed 4 bases at V and 15 bases at J, leaving 11 bases unmatched. CDR3 bases: TGTGCCAGCAGCACCTACGACAGGGGGGCTCGGTTCTTC. Protein sequence: CASSTYDRGARFF.

V usage is TRBV19 and J usage is TRBJ1-5; D possibly corresponds to TRBD1 (5 bases). Germline V CDR1 and CDR2: LNHDA, SQIVND (reference sequence). The CDR3 is 17 residues long. V was trimmed by 7 bases and J by 3 bases, leaving 22 bases between them. The CDR3 coding sequence is TGTGCCAGTACAGCATTAGTGGGGGGTCCATCCAATCAGCCCCAGCATTTT. Its protein is CASTALVGGPSNQPQHF. Combining the CDR3 with reference TRBV19 and TRBJ1-5 gives the whole variable domain DGGITQSPKYLFRKEGQNVTLSCEQNLNHDAMYWYRQDPGQGLRLIYYSQIVNDFQKGDIAEGYSVSREKKESFPLTVTSAQKNPTAFYLCASTALVGGPSNQPQHFGDGTRLSIL.

The rearrangement uses TRBV13 and TRBJ1-3, with unresolved D. Germline CDR1 reads PRHDT; CDR2 reads FYEKMQ (reference sequence). V gave up 4 bases and J gave up 0 bases, with 10 bases separating them. The CDR3 sequence is 15 residues long. CDR3 amino acids: CASSWIESSGNTIYF. The CDR3 DNA sequence: TGTGCCAGCAGCTGGATAGAGAGCTCTGGAAACACCATATATTTT.

At least ten counts were recorded for this clone. This rearrangement joins TRBV10-3 to TRBJ2-5; 16 bases line up with TRBD2. The CDR3 spans 17 residues. V dropped 3 bases and J dropped 2; count of bases not matched to a gene: 3. Looked up from germline, CDR1 is ENHRY and CDR2 is SYGVKD. The CDR3 DNA reads TGTGCCATCAGTGATGGGACTAGCGGGAGGGCTCAAGAGACCCAGTACTTC. It is translated as CAISDGTSGRAQETQYF.